A selection of T cell receptor beta chains follows, all from one sample in a study of cytomegalovirus exposure and HLA in healthy donors. The data were produced by immunoSEQ multiplex PCR, yet TCRdb's version contains in-frame clones alone and is incomplete. The sample includes some 91,000 clones, around 74% of them seen just once. The sequenced sample was PBMCs. The receptors come from a man in his forties in good health and CMV-seropositive. Each CDR3 is given with its conserved first and last residue. A D gene is named only where the DNA matches it firmly. Clone sizes are given selectively: once, few, many, or a class where the clone is expanded.

clone size	D gene	V gene	CDR3 length	J gene	CDR3 DNA	CDR3 protein
few	.	TRBV28	11	TRBJ2-7	TGTGCCAGCAAATCCCATGACGAGCAGTACTTC	CASKSHDEQYF
.	.	TRBV21-1	17	TRBJ2-7	TGTGCCAGCAGCAAAAAGGTGAGGAGCGGGGGGCACTACGAGCAGTACTTC	CASSKKVRSGGHYEQYF
.	TRBD2	TRBV6-1	15	TRBJ2-1	TGTGCCAGCAGTGATGGACTAGCGGGAACCAATGAGCAGTTCTTC	CASSDGLAGTNEQFF
.	TRBD2	TRBV9	16	TRBJ2-3	TGTGCCAGCAGCGTAGAGAGCGGGATTTCTCCAGATACGCAGTATTTT	CASSVESGISPDTQYF
.	.	TRBV9	14	TRBJ1-5	TGTGCCAGCAGCCCGAGCGGAAGCAATCAGCCCCAGCATTTT	CASSPSGSNQPQHF
.	.	TRBV6-5	15	TRBJ2-1	TGTGCCAGCAGCTTGAGGACTACCCTCTACAATGAGCAGTTCTTC	CASSLRTTLYNEQFF
.	.	TRBV5-6	14	TRBJ1-6	TGTGCCAGCAGCTACGGACAACTCCTCTCACCCCTCCACTTT	CASSYGQLLSPLHF
.	.	TRBV29-1	13	TRBJ1-2	TGCAGCGTTGACCCCAACGGTGCTGGTGGCTACACCTTC	CSVDPNGAGGYTF
.	TRBD2	TRBV6-1	14	TRBJ2-5	TGTGCCAGCAGAGCTAGCGGGGTTCGTGGTGAGCAGTACTTC	CASRASGVRGEQYF
once	TRBD1	TRBV5-4	14	TRBJ2-7	TGTGCCAGCAGTTACGGACAGGGGTTTAGGGAGCAGTACTTC	CASSYGQGFREQYF
.	.	TRBV11-2	15	TRBJ2-7	TGTGCCAGCAGCCGTACCACGACCAGGTCCTACGAGCAGTACTTC	CASSRTTTRSYEQYF
few	.	TRBV19	15	TRBJ1-2	TGTGCCAGTAGACGGACGTCCGGGGAAGGGTATGGCTACACCTTC	CASRRTSGEGYGYTF
.	.	TRBV10-2	15	TRBJ2-5	TGCGCCAGCAGATTTGGAACGGCCGGGAAAGAGACCCAGTACTTC	CASRFGTAGKETQYF
once	.	TRBV6-5	16	TRBJ2-4	TGTGCCAGCAGTTACTCTGGGGCAGACTCTGGGAACATTCAGTACTTC	CASSYSGADSGNIQYF
.	.	TRBV18	16	TRBJ1-3	TGTGCCAGCTCCCTGGTCCCAGTCAGCTCTGGAAACACCATATATTTT	CASSLVPVSSGNTIYF
.	.	TRBV28	13	TRBJ2-5	TGTGCCAGCAACCCAGGACAGCAAGAGACCCAGTACTTC	CASNPGQQETQYF
.	.	TRBV7-3	14	TRBJ2-1	TGTGCCAGCAGCTTCAGCGATGTGAGCAGTTCCAAGTTCTTC	CASSFSDVSSSKFF
.	.	TRBV7-9	14	TRBJ2-1	TGTGCCAGCAGCTTAACCCTAGAAAACAATGAGCAGTTCTTC	CASSLTLENNEQFF
.	.	TRBV7-3	18	TRBJ2-3	TGTGCCAGCAGCTTTCGTGGGCCACACGCGTCGATCACAGATACGCAGTATTTT	CASSFRGPHASITDTQYF
once	TRBD2	TRBV19	16	TRBJ2-1	TGTGCCAGTAGTATCCGCAGGGGACTAGCCGAAAATGAGCAGTTCTTC	CASSIRRGLAENEQFF
.	TRBD1	TRBV4-1	17	TRBJ1-4	TGCGCCAGCAGCCAAGAATGGACAGGGGCCCCTGAAGAAAAACTGTTTTTT	CASSQEWTGAPEEKLFF
.	.	TRBV2	13	TRBJ1-3	TGTGCCAGCAGTCCAGGGGCCGGAAACACCATATATTTT	CASSPGAGNTIYF
.	TRBD1	TRBV15	18	TRBJ1-4	TGTGCCACCAGCAGAGATCGGGGACAGGGGACTGCTAATGAAAAACTGTTTTTT	CATSRDRGQGTANEKLFF
few	TRBD2	TRBV5-1	15	TRBJ2-4	TGCGCCAGCAGCTTGGATGGCGGGGGGGAAAACATTCAGTACTTC	CASSLDGGGENIQYF
.	.	TRBV9	16	TRBJ2-2	TGTGCCAGCAGGAGGGGGGGCGCGGCGAACACCGGGGAGCTGTTTTTT	CASRRGGAANTGELFF
few	.	TRBV5-4	16	TRBJ2-5	TGTGCCAGCAGCGTTGGCGGGACGCTGTACCAAGAGACCCAGTACTTC	CASSVGGTLYQETQYF
once	TRBD1	TRBV5-6	18	TRBJ1-5	TGTGCCAGCAGCTTTTTTCGGGACAGGGGACTCGACAATCAGCCCCAGCATTTT	CASSFFRDRGLDNQPQHF
.	.	TRBV10-3	14	TRBJ1-1	TGTGCCATCAGTGAGTCGATGGGGGCTCCTGAAGCTTTCTTT	CAISESMGAPEAFF
.	TRBD1	TRBV19	15	TRBJ2-5	TGTGCCAGTAGTAGTGGGACAGGATTGGGAGAGACCCAGTACTTC	CASSSGTGLGETQYF
.	.	TRBV6-1	13	TRBJ2-5	TGTGCCAGCAGTGAAGTAGGTAGGGGGACCCAGTACTTC	CASSEVGRGTQYF
.	.	TRBV23-1	14	TRBJ2-3	TGCGCCAGCCAGGCGTTCAGAGGGACAGATACGCAGTATTTT	CASQAFRGTDTQYF
.	TRBD2	TRBV18	15	TRBJ2-7	TGTGCCAGCTCACCACGGGGACTAGCGGTCGGGGAGCAGTACTTC	CASSPRGLAVGEQYF
.	TRBD2	TRBV5-4	15	TRBJ2-1	TGTGCCAGCAGCTTGGGCGGGAGCTCCTACAATGAGCAGTTCTTC	CASSLGGSSYNEQFF
.	TRBD2	TRBV18	16	TRBJ2-5	TGTGCCAGCTCACCACGCGGACTAGCGGGAGGAGAGACCCAGTACTTC	CASSPRGLAGGETQYF
.	TRBD1	TRBV10-1	13	TRBJ2-1	TGCGCCACCATGAGGGAACAGGGGGGTGAGCAGTTCTTC	CATMREQGGEQFF
.	.	TRBV11-3	14	TRBJ2-1	TGTGCCAGCAGCTTAGATTCAGGGTACAATGAGCAGTTCTTC	CASSLDSGYNEQFF
.	.	TRBV5-4	13	TRBJ2-7	TGTGCCAGCAGCTTACCGTTAAGCTACGAGCAGTACTTC	CASSLPLSYEQYF
few	TRBD1	TRBV6-5	13	TRBJ1-6	TGTGCCACCGGACAGGGCGGAGTCTCACCCCTCCACTTT	CATGQGGVSPLHF
.	TRBD1	TRBV11-2	17	TRBJ1-5	TGTGCCAGCAGCTCAATCCGGGACAGGGGGAGCAATCAGCCCCAGCATTTT	CASSSIRDRGSNQPQHF
once	.	TRBV9	16	TRBJ2-1	TGTGCCAGCAGCGTAGGACAGAGGAGCTCCTACAATGAGCAGTTCTTC	CASSVGQRSSYNEQFF
.	TRBD1	TRBV5-1	16	TRBJ2-3	TGCGCCAGCAGCTTGGTGGCCAGGGGGCGAACAGATACGCAGTATTTT	CASSLVARGRTDTQYF
few	TRBD1	TRBV5-1	14	TRBJ1-1	TGCGCCAGCACCGGACAGGGGGCATTTACTGAAGCTTTCTTT	CASTGQGAFTEAFF
.	TRBD1	TRBV19	16	TRBJ2-5	TGTGCCAGTAGTCCCGGGGACAGGGGGCGCTTTGAGACCCAGTACTTC	CASSPGDRGRFETQYF
.	TRBD1	TRBV19	17	TRBJ1-2	TGTGCCAGTAGTAAAATATATCAACGACAGGGGGGATTGAGCTACACCTTC	CASSKIYQRQGGLSYTF
.	TRBD2	TRBV10-3	16	TRBJ2-3	TGTGCCATCAGTACTACCGGGACTAGCGGCACAGATACGCAGTATTTT	CAISTTGTSGTDTQYF
.	.	TRBV2	15	TRBJ2-3	TGTGCCAGCAGTGAATCCCCAGTGTACACAGATACGCAGTATTTT	CASSESPVYTDTQYF
once	.	TRBV4-1	13	TRBJ2-1	TGCGCCAGCAGCCAACCGGGAGCGGTGGTGCAGTTCTTC	CASSQPGAVVQFF
.	.	TRBV6-5	14	TRBJ2-7	TGTGCCAGCAGCCCCCGGGACACCGATTGGGAGCAGTACTTC	CASSPRDTDWEQYF
few	.	TRBV7-8	16	TRBJ2-7	TGTGCCAGCAGCTTAAGAGGCAGGGATGGTTTCTACGAGCAGTACTTC	CASSLRGRDGFYEQYF
.	TRBD1	TRBV5-5	15	TRBJ1-1	TGTGCCAGCAGCTTGTCTGGACAGGGGGAGACTGAAGCTTTCTTT	CASSLSGQGETEAFF
.	.	TRBV5-4	13	TRBJ1-1	TGTGCCAGCAGCCTTACGGGGAACACTGAAGCTTTCTTT	CASSLTGNTEAFF
.	.	TRBV5-6	13	TRBJ2-2	TGTGCCAGCAGCTTGGCCCTTGGTTGCGCGCTGTTTTTT	CASSLALGCALFF
few	.	TRBV5-4	14	TRBJ1-1	TGTGCCAGCAGCTTGGCCAGACAGAACACTGAAGCTTTCTTT	CASSLARQNTEAFF
.	.	TRBV9	14	TRBJ2-7	TGTGCCAGCAGCCCAGACAGCTCCAACTACGAGCAGTACTTC	CASSPDSSNYEQYF
.	.	TRBV5-4	13	TRBJ2-1	TGTGCCAGCAGCTTAACAGACTACAATGAGCAGTTCTTC	CASSLTDYNEQFF
.	TRBD2	TRBV10-3	21	TRBJ2-3	TGTGCCATCAGTGACCCCTCTCGAGTCCCATCGACTAGCGGGCGCACAGATACGCAGTATTTT	CAISDPSRVPSTSGRTDTQYF
few	TRBD1	TRBV4-3	16	TRBJ1-5	TGCGCCAGCAGCCAAGAAAGAACAGGGGGCCTTCAGCCCCAGCATTTT	CASSQERTGGLQPQHF